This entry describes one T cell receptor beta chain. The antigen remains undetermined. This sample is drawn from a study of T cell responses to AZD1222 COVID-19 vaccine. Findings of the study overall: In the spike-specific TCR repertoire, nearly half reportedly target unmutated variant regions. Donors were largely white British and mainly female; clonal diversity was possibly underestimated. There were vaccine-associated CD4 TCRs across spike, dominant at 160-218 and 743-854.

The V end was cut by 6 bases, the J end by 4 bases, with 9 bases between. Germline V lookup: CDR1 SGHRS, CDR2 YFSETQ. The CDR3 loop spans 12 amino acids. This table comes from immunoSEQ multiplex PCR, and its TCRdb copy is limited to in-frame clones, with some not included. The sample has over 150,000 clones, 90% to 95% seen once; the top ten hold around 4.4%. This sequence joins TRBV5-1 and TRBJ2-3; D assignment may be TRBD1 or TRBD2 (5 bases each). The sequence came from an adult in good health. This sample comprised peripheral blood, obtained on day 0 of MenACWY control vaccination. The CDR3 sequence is CASTEGPDTQYF. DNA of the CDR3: TGCGCCAGCACAGAGGGGCCAGATACGCAGTATTTT.